The source of this TCR beta chain is a study of blood T cells in healthy people across ages. With a J-beta primer mix and a sample-barcoded 5' primer, a second PCR ran about 6 to 11 cycles. One entry per CDR3 protein results from TCRdb running MiXCR on the 5' RACE reads. Here the sample spans more than 1,000,000 distinct CDR3 sequences, under 30% being singletons. The CDR3 runs 15 residues. Germline CDR1 reads MGHDK; CDR2 reads SYGVNS. Trimming took off 1 base at V and 7 bases at J, with 11 bases between the two ends. The sample holds a few counts of this clonotype. These data were also filed under a second study, of T cells of mothers and their children.

The material sequenced was blood. The TCR sequence derives from a girl under 10 years old in good health. The chain has TRBV25-1 and TRBJ1-6; TRBD1 is a possible D gene (5 bases). In DNA, the CDR3 is TGTGCCAGCAGTGAATTTTTCACAGGAAATTCACCCCTCCACTTT. This sequence encodes CASSEFFTGNSPLHF.